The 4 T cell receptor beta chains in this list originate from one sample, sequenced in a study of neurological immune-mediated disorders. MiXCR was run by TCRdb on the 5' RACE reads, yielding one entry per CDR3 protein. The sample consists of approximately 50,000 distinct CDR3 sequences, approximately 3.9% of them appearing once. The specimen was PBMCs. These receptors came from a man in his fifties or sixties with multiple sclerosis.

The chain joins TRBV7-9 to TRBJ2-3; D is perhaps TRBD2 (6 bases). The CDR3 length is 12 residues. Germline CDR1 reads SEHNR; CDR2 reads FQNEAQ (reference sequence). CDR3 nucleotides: TGTGACTACACGGGGGTTTTCGATACGCAGTATTTT. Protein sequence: CDYTGVFDTQYF.

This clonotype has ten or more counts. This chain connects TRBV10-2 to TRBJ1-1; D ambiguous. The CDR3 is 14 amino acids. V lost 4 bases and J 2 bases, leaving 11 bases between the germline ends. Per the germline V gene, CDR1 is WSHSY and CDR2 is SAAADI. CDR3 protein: CASSGEGFNTEAFF. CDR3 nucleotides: TGCGCCAGCAGTGGAGAGGGTTTTAACACTGAAGCTTTCTTT.

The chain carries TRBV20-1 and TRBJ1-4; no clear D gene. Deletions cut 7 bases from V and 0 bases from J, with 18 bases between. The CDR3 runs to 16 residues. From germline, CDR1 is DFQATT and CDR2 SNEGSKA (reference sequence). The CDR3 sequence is CSVFGDRQSTNEKLFF. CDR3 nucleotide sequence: TGCAGTGTATTTGGAGACCGACAATCAACTAATGAAAAACTGTTTTTT.

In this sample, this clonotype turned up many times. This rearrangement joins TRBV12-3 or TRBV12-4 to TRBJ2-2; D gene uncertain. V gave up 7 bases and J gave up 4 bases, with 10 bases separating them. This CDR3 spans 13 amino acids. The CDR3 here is CASILGGTGELFF. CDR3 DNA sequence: TGTGCCAGCATCCTTGGCGGCACCGGGGAGCTGTTTTTT.